The 23 T cell receptor beta chains given below trace back to one sample, sequenced in a study of blood T cell repertoires in COVID-19. Sequencing used immunoSEQ multiplex PCR; TCRdb keeps in-frame clones, though not all of them. The table shows 35,000 to 45,000 clones, with around nine tenths occurring only once. The source material was peripheral blood. These TCRs come from a man between 45 and 60 years old with COVID-19, enrolled during active disease.

V usage is TRBV4-1 and J usage is TRBJ2-7; 8 bases are a match to TRBD2. Germline V gene sequence: CDR1 MGHRA, CDR2 YSYEKL. Trimming cost V 4 bases and J 3 bases; bases outside gene matches: 14. The CDR3 is 17 amino acids. CDR3 nucleotides: TGCGCCAGCAGCCGGGGACTAGGAGTCGAAGGGGTCTACGAGCAGTACTTC. It codes for CASSRGLGVEGVYEQYF.

This clone has a single count. The chain recombines TRBV6-5 with TRBJ2-7; TRBD1 aligns across 8 bases. CDR1 MNHEY and CDR2 SVGAGI come from the germline V gene. With V trimmed by 4 bases and J by 3 bases, 11 bases remained unmatched. The CDR3 loop spans 16 amino acids. The CDR3 DNA sequence: TGTGCCAGCAGTTCCTCCCGCCAGGGGGCCAGCTACGAGCAGTACTTC. Translation gives CASSSSRQGASYEQYF.

CDR3 sequence reads: CASSEQGKAQPQHF. The CDR3 DNA sequence: TGTGCCAGCAGTGAACAGGGGAAGGCTCAGCCCCAGCATTTT. The rearrangement joins TRBV2 to TRBJ1-5; tentative D call: TRBD1 (6 bases). Trimming took 2 bases from V and 6 from J, leaving 11 bases between them. The CDR3 is 14 amino acids. Germline lookup yields CDR1 SNHLY and CDR2 FYNNEI.

The rearrangement joins TRBV11-2 to TRBJ2-5, with D perhaps matching TRBD2 (7 bases). This CDR3 region has 15 residues. Germline assignment: CDR1 SGHAT and CDR2 FQNNGV. V was pared by 5 bases and J by 5 bases, with 18 bases between. The CDR3 here is CASSARRGGGETQYF. The CDR3 DNA sequence: TGTGCCAGCAGCGCCCGTCGCGGGGGCGGGGAGACCCAGTACTTC.

The chain is built from TRBV6-2 or TRBV6-3 and TRBJ1-5; 7 nucleotides line up with TRBD1. CDR3 size: 16 residues. From germline, CDR1 is MNHEY and CDR2 SVGEGT. The V and J ends lost 2 bases and 0 bases, in that order; junction bases with no gene match: 4. The CDR3 nucleotides are TGTGCCAGCAGTTACCAGGGGGGATTTAGCAATCAGCCCCAGCATTTT. Amino acids: CASSYQGGFSNQPQHF.

The V and J genes are TRBV5-8 and TRBJ1-2, with D possibly TRBD1 on 5 matching bases. The CDR3 has 14 amino acids. Per germline, CDR1 SGHTS and CDR2 YDEGEE. V lost 1 base to trimming and J lost 0 bases, with 7 bases between them. The CDR3 coding sequence is TGTGCCAGCAGCTTGCCAGGGTCTAACTATGGCTACACCTTC. Amino acids: CASSLPGSNYGYTF.

The chain is built from TRBV4-3 and TRBJ2-7, with 8 bases aligning to TRBD1. The CDR3 consists of 15 residues. V dropped 1 base and J dropped 4; count of bases not matched to a gene: 6. Germline-derived CDR1 and CDR2 are LGHNA and YSLEER. DNA for the CDR3: TGCGCCAGCAGCCAAGGGACAGGGTGGCGGTACGAGCAGTACTTC. The encoded protein is CASSQGTGWRYEQYF.

This clone was counted only a few times. The V call is TRBV18, the J call TRBJ2-7; D gene unclear. V was shortened by 3 bases and J by 2 bases, with 8 bases between the two germline ends. From germline, CDR1 is KGHSH and CDR2 LQKENI. The CDR3 has 13 amino acids. The CDR3 here is CASSPVQTYEQYF. The CDR3 DNA reads as TGTGCCAGCTCACCTGTTCAAACCTACGAGCAGTACTTC.

The V call is TRBV6-6, the J call TRBJ1-2; TRBD1 is a possible D gene (6 bases). The germline gives CDR1 MNHNY, CDR2 SVGAGI (reference sequence). This CDR3 is built from 14 residues. Trimming left V 11 bases short and J 4 bases short, with 20 bases between. CDR3 sequence reads: CAVKKGEISYGYTF. CDR3 DNA: TGTGCCGTGAAGAAGGGGGAAATCAGCTATGGCTACACCTTC.

The V call is TRBV19, the J call TRBJ2-7; 9 nucleotides match TRBD1. In germline, CDR1 is LNHDA, CDR2 SQIVND (reference sequence). Germline trimming cut 5 bases from V and 7 bases from J; bases unmatched to any gene: 12. The CDR3 has 15 amino acids. CDR3 in amino acids: CASSSQGAPSGEQYF. The CDR3 DNA reads as TGTGCCAGTAGTTCACAGGGGGCCCCGTCGGGTGAGCAGTACTTC.

CDR3 in DNA: TGCGCCAGCAGGAAAGACAGGGCGGGATACAATGAGCAGTTCTTC. Its translation: CASRKDRAGYNEQFF. J is TRBJ2-1 and V is TRBV10-1, with D possibly matching TRBD1 (7 bases). Deletions cut 6 bases from V and 4 bases from J, with 16 bases between. The length of the CDR3 is 15 residues. CDR1 is WNHNN, CDR2 SYGVQD, per germline (reference sequence).

The CDR3 coding sequence is TGTGCCAGCAGCTTGGATCTAGCGGGAGTAGAGACCCAGTACTTC. Its translation: CASSLDLAGVETQYF. The gene calls are TRBV5-4 and TRBJ2-5, with TRBD2 matching 10 bases. V lost 0 bases to trimming and J lost 4 bases; unmatched junction nucleotides: 3. Looked up from germline, CDR1 is SGHNT and CDR2 is YYREEE (reference sequence). The CDR3 is 15 residues long.

J is TRBJ2-2 and V is TRBV2, with 10 bases identical to TRBD1. CDR1 and CDR2 from the germline V gene are SNHLY and FYNNEI. The CDR3 sequence is 14 residues long. With 8 bases clipped from V and 7 bases from J, the junction kept 7 bases outside the gene matches. CDR3 region: CASGTGVVIGELFF. DNA of the CDR3: TGTGCCAGCGGGACAGGGGTCGTTATCGGGGAGCTGTTTTTT. Full variable domain (rest looked up from reference TRBV2 and TRBJ2-2): EPEVTQTPSHQVTQMGQEVILRCVPISNHLYFYWYRQILGQKVEFLVSFYNNEISEKSEIFDDQFSVERPDGSNFTLKIRSTKLEDSAMYFCASGTGVVIGELFFGEGSRLTVL.

A note on this clone: One junction end does not reproduce the germline sequence, and a read error may be involved. The chain uses TRBV7-2 and TRBJ2-1, with TRBD2 matching 12 bases. The CDR3 runs to 14 residues. CDR1 is SGHTA, CDR2 FQGNSA, per germline. The CDR3 loop is CASSLAGGVNEQFF. The CDR3 bases are TGTGCCAGCAGCCTAGCGGGAGGGGTCAATGAGCAGTTCTTC.

The rearrangement joins TRBV27 to TRBJ1-5, with no clear D. This CDR3 spans 15 amino acids. Trimming shortened V by 2 bases and J by 4 bases, and 12 bases separated the two germline ends. Germline V gives CDR1 MNHEY, CDR2 SMNVEV (reference sequence). This CDR3 reads CASSLGRLKNQPQHF. The DNA for the CDR3 is TGTGCCAGCAGTTTAGGCAGGTTAAAGAATCAGCCCCAGCATTTT.

The chain carries TRBV5-5 and TRBJ2-5; no firm D call. This CDR3 is built from 12 residues. V dropped 0 bases and J dropped 5 bases, with 5 bases sitting between them. The V gene's germline CDR1 is SGHKS and CDR2 YYEKEE (reference sequence). CDR3 loop: CASSLDSETQYF. In DNA form, the CDR3 reads TGTGCCAGCAGCTTGGATTCGGAGACCCAGTACTTC.

This clone has only one observation. V is TRBV5-1 and J is TRBJ2-1; 9 bases are a match to TRBD1. V was pared by 5 bases and J by 5 bases, with 5 bases of the junction left unmatched. Looked up from germline, CDR1 is SGHRS and CDR2 is YFSETQ. The CDR3 is 14 amino acids. Here the CDR3 reads CASRTGQGNNEQFF. The CDR3 DNA sequence: TGCGCCAGCAGAACGGGACAGGGAAACAATGAGCAGTTCTTC. Full variable domain (missing parts from reference TRBV5-1 and TRBJ2-1): KAGVTQTPRYLIKTRGQQVTLSCSPISGHRSVSWYQQTPGQGLQFLFEYFSETQRNKGNFPGRFSGRQFSNSRSEMNVSTLELGDSALYLCASRTGQGNNEQFFGPGTRLTVL.

The rearrangement uses TRBV19 and TRBJ2-2, with D possibly being TRBD2 (5 bases). Germline V gene sequence: CDR1 LNHDA, CDR2 SQIVND (reference sequence). The CDR3 has 16 amino acids. V was clipped by 6 bases and J by 2 bases, with 16 bases between them. The CDR3 DNA is TGTGCCAGTAGGCCCCTCGCACGGACTAACACCGGGGAGCTGTTTTTT. Translated: CASRPLARTNTGELFF.

This chain uses TRBV6-5 with TRBJ1-4; TRBD1 matches at 9 bases. The V gene end was trimmed by 4 bases and the J gene end by 4 bases; junction bases not matched to a gene: 4. The germline V gene encodes CDR1 MNHEY and CDR2 SVGAGI. The CDR3 loop spans 15 amino acids. The CDR3 reads CASSSDRGGNEKLFF. The CDR3 nucleotides read TGTGCCAGCAGTTCGGACAGGGGTGGTAATGAAAAACTGTTTTTT.

This chain connects TRBV2 to TRBJ1-2; possible D gene TRBD1, 6 bases. The CDR3 contains 17 residues. CDR1 and CDR2 (germline): SNHLY, FYNNEI. V was trimmed by 3 bases and J by 0 bases, leaving 17 bases between them. CDR3 DNA: TGTGCCAGCAGTGATGTCAGGGGCCGTGTATCTAACTATGGCTACACCTTC. This sequence encodes CASSDVRGRVSNYGYTF.

This clone was counted a single time. The genes are TRBV19 and TRBJ1-2, with TRBD1 matching over 7 bases. The germline CDR1 and CDR2 sequences are LNHDA and SQIVND (reference sequence). V dropped 3 bases and J dropped 8; count of bases not matched to a gene: 12. There are 15 residues in the CDR3. As DNA, the CDR3 is TGTGCCAGTAGTATTCCTTCCACAGGGGAAAGAGGCTACACCTTC. As protein: CASSIPSTGERGYTF.

V and J are TRBV15 and TRBJ2-7; a weak D match, TRBD1 (7 bases). Germline CDR1 reads LNHNV; CDR2 reads YYDKDF (reference sequence). Between the trimmed V and J ends, which lost 1 base and 3 bases, there was a span of 22 bases. The CDR3 is 18 residues long. CDR3 amino acids: CATSRGRVGQEGIYEQYF. In DNA form, the CDR3 reads TGTGCCACCAGCAGAGGCCGAGTTGGACAGGAGGGGATCTACGAGCAGTACTTC.

V usage is TRBV5-1 and J usage is TRBJ1-1, with 7 bases aligning to TRBD1. CDR1 and CDR2 from the germline V gene are SGHRS and YFSETQ. This CDR3 is built from 16 residues. J was trimmed by 2 bases and V by 0 bases; bases with no gene match: 7. Here the CDR3 reads CASSLVVGGFNTEAFF. The CDR3 DNA reads as TGCGCCAGCAGCTTGGTTGTAGGGGGCTTCAACACTGAAGCTTTCTTT.